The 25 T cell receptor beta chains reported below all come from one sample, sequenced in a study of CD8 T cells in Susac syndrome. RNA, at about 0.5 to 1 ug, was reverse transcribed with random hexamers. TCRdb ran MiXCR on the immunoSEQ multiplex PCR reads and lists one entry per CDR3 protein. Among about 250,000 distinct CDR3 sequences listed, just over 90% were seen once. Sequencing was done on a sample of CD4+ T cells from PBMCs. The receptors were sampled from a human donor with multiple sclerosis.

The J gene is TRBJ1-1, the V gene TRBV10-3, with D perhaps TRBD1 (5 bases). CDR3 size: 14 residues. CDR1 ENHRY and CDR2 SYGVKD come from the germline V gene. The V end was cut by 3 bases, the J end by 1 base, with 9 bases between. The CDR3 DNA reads TGTGCCATCAGTGACGGGGCCTCGAACACTGAAGCTTTCTTT. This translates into CAISDGASNTEAFF.

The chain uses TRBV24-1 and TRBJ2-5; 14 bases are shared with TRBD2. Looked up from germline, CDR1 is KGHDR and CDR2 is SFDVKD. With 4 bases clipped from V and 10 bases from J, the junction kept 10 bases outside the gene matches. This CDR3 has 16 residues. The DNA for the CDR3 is TGTGCCACCAGTGACCCGGGACTAGCGGGGGTAAATAACCAGTACTTC. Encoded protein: CATSDPGLAGVNNQYF.

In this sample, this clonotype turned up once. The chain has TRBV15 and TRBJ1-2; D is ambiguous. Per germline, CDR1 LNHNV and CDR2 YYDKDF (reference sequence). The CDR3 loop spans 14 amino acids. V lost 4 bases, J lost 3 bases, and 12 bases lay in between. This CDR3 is CATSKEGGYYGYTF. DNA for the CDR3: TGTGCCACCAGCAAGGAGGGAGGGTACTATGGCTACACCTTC.

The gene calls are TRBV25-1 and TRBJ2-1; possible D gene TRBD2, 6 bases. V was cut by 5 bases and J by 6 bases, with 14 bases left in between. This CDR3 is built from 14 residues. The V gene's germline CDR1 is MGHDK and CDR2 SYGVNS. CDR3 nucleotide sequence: TGTGCCAGCAGTTCCGCCGTCGGGGGCAATGAGCAGTTCTTC. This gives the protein CASSSAVGGNEQFF.

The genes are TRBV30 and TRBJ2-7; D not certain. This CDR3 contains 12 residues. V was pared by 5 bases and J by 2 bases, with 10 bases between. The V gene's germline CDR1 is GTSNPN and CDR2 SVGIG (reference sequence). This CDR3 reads CAWSGGAYEQYF. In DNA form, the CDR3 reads TGTGCCTGGTCCGGCGGTGCCTACGAGCAGTACTTC.

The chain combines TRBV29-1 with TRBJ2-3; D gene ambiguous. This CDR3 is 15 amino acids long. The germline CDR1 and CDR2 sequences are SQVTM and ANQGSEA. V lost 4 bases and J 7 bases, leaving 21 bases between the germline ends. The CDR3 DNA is TGCAGCGTTGGTCAAAGGACCCAAAATCGAAATACGCAGTATTTT. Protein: CSVGQRTQNRNTQYF.

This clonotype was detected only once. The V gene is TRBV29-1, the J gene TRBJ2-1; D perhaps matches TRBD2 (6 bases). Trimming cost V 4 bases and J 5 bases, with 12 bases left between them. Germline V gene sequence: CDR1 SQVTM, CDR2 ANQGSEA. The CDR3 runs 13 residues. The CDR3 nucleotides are TGCAGCGTTGCTAGGGCGGGAAACAATGAGCAGTTCTTC. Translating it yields CSVARAGNNEQFF.

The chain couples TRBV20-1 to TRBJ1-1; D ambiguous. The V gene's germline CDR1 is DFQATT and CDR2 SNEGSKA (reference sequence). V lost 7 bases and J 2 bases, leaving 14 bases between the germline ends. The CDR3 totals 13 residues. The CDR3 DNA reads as TGCAGTGGGAGAGGTACGGGCAACACTGAAGCTTTCTTT. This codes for CSGRGTGNTEAFF.

As DNA, the CDR3 is TGTGCCAGCAGCTTTGACCGAATATCCCCTAGCACAGATACGCAGTATTTT. This encodes CASSFDRISPSTDTQYF. This chain connects TRBV7-9 to TRBJ2-3; no clear D. Trimming removed 3 bases at V and 0 bases at J, with 16 bases between. The germline V gene has CDR1 SEHNR and CDR2 FQNEAQ (reference sequence). The CDR3 loop spans 17 amino acids.

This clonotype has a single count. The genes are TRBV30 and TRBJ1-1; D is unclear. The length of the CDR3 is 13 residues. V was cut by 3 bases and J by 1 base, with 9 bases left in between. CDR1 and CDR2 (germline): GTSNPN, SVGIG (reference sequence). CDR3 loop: CAWSRAANTEAFF. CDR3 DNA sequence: TGTGCCTGGAGCCGGGCCGCGAACACTGAAGCTTTCTTT.

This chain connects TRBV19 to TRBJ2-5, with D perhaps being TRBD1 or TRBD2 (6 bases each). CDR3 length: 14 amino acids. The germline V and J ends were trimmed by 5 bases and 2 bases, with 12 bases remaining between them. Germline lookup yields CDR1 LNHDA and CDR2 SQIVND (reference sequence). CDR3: CASSPQGTQETQYF. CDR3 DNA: TGTGCCAGTAGTCCGCAGGGGACTCAAGAGACCCAGTACTTC.

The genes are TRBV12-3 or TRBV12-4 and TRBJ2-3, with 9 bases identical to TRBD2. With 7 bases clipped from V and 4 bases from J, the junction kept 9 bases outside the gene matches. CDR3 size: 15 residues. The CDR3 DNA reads TGTGCCAGCACCAAAGGGCGGGGGGGATCAGATACGCAGTATTTT. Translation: CASTKGRGGSDTQYF.

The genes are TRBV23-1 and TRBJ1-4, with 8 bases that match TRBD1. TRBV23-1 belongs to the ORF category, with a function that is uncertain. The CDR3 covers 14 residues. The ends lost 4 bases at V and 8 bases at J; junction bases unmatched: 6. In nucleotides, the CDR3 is TGCGCCAGCAGTCGCAGGACAGGGAACGAAAAACTGTTTTTT. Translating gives CASSRRTGNEKLFF.

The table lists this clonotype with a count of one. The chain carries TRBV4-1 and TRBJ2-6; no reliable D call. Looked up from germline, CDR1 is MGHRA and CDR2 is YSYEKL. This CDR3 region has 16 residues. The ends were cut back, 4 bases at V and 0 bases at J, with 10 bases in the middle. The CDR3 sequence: CASSRSASSGANVLTF. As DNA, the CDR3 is TGCGCCAGCAGCCGGTCGGCAAGCTCTGGGGCCAACGTCCTGACTTTC.

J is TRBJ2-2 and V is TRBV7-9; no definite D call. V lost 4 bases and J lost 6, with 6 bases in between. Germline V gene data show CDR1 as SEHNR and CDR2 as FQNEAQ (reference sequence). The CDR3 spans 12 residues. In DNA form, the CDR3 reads TGTGCCAGCAGCTCCCCGTCCGGGGAGCTGTTTTTT. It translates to CASSSPSGELFF.

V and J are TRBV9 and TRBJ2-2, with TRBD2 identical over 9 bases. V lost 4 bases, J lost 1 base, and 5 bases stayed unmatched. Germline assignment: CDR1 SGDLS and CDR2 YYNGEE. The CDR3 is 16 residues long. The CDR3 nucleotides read TGTGCCAGCAGCCGCGGGGGGGCTCAGAACACCGGGGAGCTGTTTTTT. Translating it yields CASSRGGAQNTGELFF.

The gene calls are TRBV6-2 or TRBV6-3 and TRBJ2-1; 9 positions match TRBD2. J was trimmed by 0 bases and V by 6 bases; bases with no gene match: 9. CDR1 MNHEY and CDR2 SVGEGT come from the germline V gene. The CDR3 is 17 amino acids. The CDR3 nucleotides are TGTGCCAGCAGGCCCCGCACGCGGGGGGGCTCCTACAATGAGCAGTTCTTC. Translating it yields CASRPRTRGGSYNEQFF.

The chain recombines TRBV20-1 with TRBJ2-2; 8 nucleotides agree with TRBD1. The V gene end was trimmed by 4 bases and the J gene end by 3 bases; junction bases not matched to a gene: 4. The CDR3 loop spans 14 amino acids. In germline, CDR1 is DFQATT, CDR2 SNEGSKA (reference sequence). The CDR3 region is CSATGGGYTGELFF. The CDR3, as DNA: TGCAGTGCTACAGGGGGCGGCTACACCGGGGAGCTGTTTTTT.

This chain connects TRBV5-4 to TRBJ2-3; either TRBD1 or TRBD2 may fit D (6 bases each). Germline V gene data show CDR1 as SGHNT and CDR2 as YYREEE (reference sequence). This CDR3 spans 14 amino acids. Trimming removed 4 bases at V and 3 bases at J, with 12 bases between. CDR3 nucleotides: TGTGCCAGCAGCCAGGGGAGGTGGACAGATACGCAGTATTTT. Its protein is CASSQGRWTDTQYF. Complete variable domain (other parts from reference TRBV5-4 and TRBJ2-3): ETGVTQSPTHLIKTRGQQVTLRCSSQSGHNTVSWYQQALGQGPQFIFQYYREEENGRGNFPPRFSGLQFPNYSSELNVNALELDDSALYLCASSQGRWTDTQYFGPGTRLTVL.

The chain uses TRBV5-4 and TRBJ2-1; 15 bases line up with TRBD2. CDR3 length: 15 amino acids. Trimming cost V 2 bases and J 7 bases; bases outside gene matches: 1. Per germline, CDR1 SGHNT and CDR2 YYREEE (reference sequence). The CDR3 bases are TGTGCCAGCAGCTTCGGACTAGCGGGAGGGAATGAGCAGTTCTTC. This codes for CASSFGLAGGNEQFF.

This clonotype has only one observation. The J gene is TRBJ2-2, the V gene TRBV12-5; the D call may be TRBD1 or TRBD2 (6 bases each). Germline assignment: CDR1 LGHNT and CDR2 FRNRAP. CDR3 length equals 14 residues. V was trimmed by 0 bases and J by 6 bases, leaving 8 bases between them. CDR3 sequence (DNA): TGTGCTAGTGGTTTGGTAGGGGGGCCCGGGGAGCTGTTTTTT. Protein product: CASGLVGGPGELFF.

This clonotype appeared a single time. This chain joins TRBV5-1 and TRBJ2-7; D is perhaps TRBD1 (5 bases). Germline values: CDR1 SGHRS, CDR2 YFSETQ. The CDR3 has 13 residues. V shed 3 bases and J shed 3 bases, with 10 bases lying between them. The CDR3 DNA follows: TGCGCCAGCAGCTCTACAGACAGCTACGAGCAGTACTTC. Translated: CASSSTDSYEQYF.

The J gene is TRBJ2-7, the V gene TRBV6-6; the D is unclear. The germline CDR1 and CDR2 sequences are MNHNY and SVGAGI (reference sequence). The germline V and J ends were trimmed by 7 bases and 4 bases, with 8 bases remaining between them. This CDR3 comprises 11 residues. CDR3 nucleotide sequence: TGTGCCAGCATCTCCGAGTACGAGCAGTACTTC. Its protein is CASISEYEQYF.

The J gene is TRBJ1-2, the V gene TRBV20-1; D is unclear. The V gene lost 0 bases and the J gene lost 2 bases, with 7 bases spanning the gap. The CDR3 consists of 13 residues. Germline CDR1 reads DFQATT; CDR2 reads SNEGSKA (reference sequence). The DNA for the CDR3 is TGCAGTGCTAGAGAACCGGAAAACTATGGCTACACCTTC. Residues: CSAREPENYGYTF.

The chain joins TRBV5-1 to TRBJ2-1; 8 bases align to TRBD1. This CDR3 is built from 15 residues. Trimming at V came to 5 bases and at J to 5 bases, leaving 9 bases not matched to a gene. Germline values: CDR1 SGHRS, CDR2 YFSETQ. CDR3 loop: CASRFDRGPHNEQFF. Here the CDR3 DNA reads TGCGCCAGCAGGTTTGACAGGGGTCCCCACAATGAGCAGTTCTTC.